These 28 T cell receptor beta chains came from one sample sequenced in a study of control samples from healthy donors and cancer patients. Only in-frame clones appear in the TCRdb table, and some are missing; sequencing was by immunoSEQ multiplex PCR. The table has 150,000 to 200,000 clones, around 90% seen once. Sequencing was performed on blood. These receptors all come from a man aged 25 to 40 in good health.

This clone was observed once. The chain uses TRBV2 and TRBJ1-1, with D tentatively TRBD1 (5 bases). Trimming pared 2 bases from V and 1 base from J, leaving 5 bases between. CDR3 length equals 13 residues. Germline CDR1 and CDR2: SNHLY and FYNNEI. This CDR3 is CASSEQGNTEAFF. The CDR3 DNA sequence: TGTGCCAGCAGTGAACAGGGGAACACTGAAGCTTTCTTT.

This CDR3 is CASKNFIVGTDSTDTQYF. In DNA form, the CDR3 reads TGTGCCAGCAAAAATTTTATCGTAGGGACAGACTCCACAGATACGCAGTATTTT. The V call is TRBV27, the J call TRBJ2-3, with 7 positions matching TRBD1. Germline-derived CDR1 and CDR2 are MNHEY and SMNVEV (reference sequence). This CDR3 region has 18 residues. Trimming cost V 7 bases and J 2 bases; bases outside gene matches: 18.

This rearrangement joins TRBV25-1 to TRBJ1-1; unclear D gene. Trimming left V 4 bases short and J 8 bases short, with 8 bases between. This CDR3 is 11 amino acids long. CDR1 and CDR2 (germline): MGHDK, SYGVNS. The CDR3, as DNA: TGTGCCAGCAGTGTTGTCGGGGAAGCTTTCTTT. Translation gives CASSVVGEAFF. Based on the CDR3 plus reference TRBV25-1 and TRBJ1-1, the full variable domain is EADIYQTPRYLVIGTGKKITLECSQTMGHDKMYWYQQDPGMELHLIHYSYGVNSTEKGDLSSESTVSRIRTEHFPLTLESARPSHTSQYLCASSVVGEAFFGQGTRLTVV.

The gene calls are TRBV19 and TRBJ2-7; D is uncertain. V was pared by 1 base and J by 3 bases, with 7 bases between. CDR3 size: 13 residues. CDR1 and CDR2 (germline): LNHDA, SQIVND (reference sequence). The CDR3 region has the DNA TGTGCCAGTAGTATAGTAGCCGGCTACGAGCAGTACTTC. Translated: CASSIVAGYEQYF.

The chain links TRBV27 to TRBJ1-1; D is unresolved. The CDR3 totals 13 residues. V shed 2 bases and J shed 0 bases, with 4 bases lying between them. The germline V gene encodes CDR1 MNHEY and CDR2 SMNVEV (reference sequence). The CDR3 spells CASSLTVNTEAFF. The CDR3, as DNA: TGTGCCAGCAGTTTAACAGTGAACACTGAAGCTTTCTTT.

This chain links TRBV7-2 with TRBJ1-1, with D uncertain. The V gene lost 4 bases and the J gene lost 2 bases, with 11 bases spanning the gap. Germline CDR1 SGHTA, CDR2 FQGNSA. This CDR3 has 14 residues. The CDR3 loop is CASSSRQSNTEAFF. In DNA form, the CDR3 reads TGTGCCAGCAGCTCCCGGCAGAGCAACACTGAAGCTTTCTTT.

The chain employs TRBV27 and TRBJ1-2; 9 bases match TRBD1. V shed 2 bases and J 4 bases; nucleotides not matched to a gene: 5. CDR3 length: 15 residues. Germline-derived CDR1 and CDR2 are MNHEY and SMNVEV (reference sequence). This CDR3 is CASSLKGTGLYGYTF. For the CDR3, the DNA is TGTGCCAGCAGTTTAAAAGGGACAGGGCTCTATGGCTACACCTTC.

The table lists this clone with a count of one. V usage is TRBV19 and J usage is TRBJ1-5; unclear D gene. Germline assignment: CDR1 LNHDA and CDR2 SQIVND (reference sequence). V lost 0 bases, J lost 0 bases, and 18 bases lay in between. The CDR3 has 19 residues. In DNA form, the CDR3 reads TGTGCCAGTAGTATAGATCGGAACCCCACCATTTATAGCAATCAGCCCCAGCATTTT. The encoded protein is CASSIDRNPTIYSNQPQHF.

The V call is TRBV18, the J call TRBJ1-3, with D tentatively TRBD1 (5 bases). Germline V gene sequence: CDR1 KGHSH, CDR2 LQKENI. The CDR3 totals 15 residues. With 1 base removed from V and 8 bases from J, the gap between germline ends came to 15 bases. CDR3 region: CASSPQPGPKDTIYF. CDR3 nucleotide sequence: TGTGCCAGCTCACCACAGCCGGGGCCTAAAGACACCATATATTTT.

Only a few counts were recorded for this clone. The genes are TRBV25-1 and TRBJ2-2; TRBD2 aligns across 7 bases. The germline gives CDR1 MGHDK, CDR2 SYGVNS. There are 15 residues in the CDR3. The V segment lost 3 bases and the J segment 4 bases; nucleotides outside the gene matches: 5. The CDR3: CASSEAGDPTGELFF. In DNA, the CDR3 is TGTGCCAGCAGTGAGGCGGGAGACCCCACCGGGGAGCTGTTTTTT.

The rearrangement uses TRBV6-5 and TRBJ1-2; possible D gene TRBD1, 5 bases. CDR1 is MNHEY and CDR2 is SVGAGI in the germline V gene. The length of the CDR3 is 13 residues. V lost 8 bases to trimming and J lost 8 bases, with 18 bases between them. DNA of the CDR3: TGTGCCAGCCTTAGGCGGGGGGAAGGAGGCTACACCTTC. This codes for CASLRRGEGGYTF.

The CDR3 reads CASSPLGARSNQPQHF. The CDR3, as DNA: TGTGCCAGCAGCCCGCTCGGGGCACGAAGCAATCAGCCCCAGCATTTT. The V gene is TRBV4-2, the J gene TRBJ1-5; D is possibly TRBD1 (5 bases). Germline V CDR1 and CDR2: LGHNA, YNFKEQ. The CDR3 length is 16 residues. Trimming stripped 4 bases from V and 1 base from J, with 14 bases between.

The V call is TRBV3-1 (or the pseudogene TRBV3-2), the J call TRBJ2-1; 10 bases are shared with TRBD2. This CDR3 has 14 residues. In germline, CDR1 is LGHDT, CDR2 YNNKEL (reference sequence). The junction had 6 bases not matched to a gene; V was cut back by 6 bases and J by 7 bases. CDR3 nucleotides: TGTGCCAGCAGTCGGAGTAGCGGGGGGAATGAGCAGTTCTTC. Translation gives CASSRSSGGNEQFF.

The rearrangement links TRBV7-3 to TRBJ2-5; D is uncertain. Germline V gene lookup returns CDR1 SGHTA and CDR2 FQGTGA. Deletions cut 1 base from V and 2 bases from J, with 5 bases between. The CDR3 covers 13 residues. The CDR3 sequence: CASSLMRQETQYF. CDR3 sequence (DNA): TGTGCCAGCAGCTTAATGCGACAAGAGACCCAGTACTTC.

Only one count was recorded for this clone. This rearrangement joins TRBV4-3 to TRBJ1-6; no reliable D call. Germline V gene lookup returns CDR1 LGHNA and CDR2 YSLEER. The CDR3 has 13 residues. The ends were cut back, 3 bases at V and 8 bases at J, with 8 bases in the middle. The CDR3 coding sequence is TGCGCCAGCAGCCACGATACCGATTCACCCCTCCACTTT. This gives the protein CASSHDTDSPLHF.

The gene calls are TRBV19 and TRBJ1-5, with D tentatively TRBD1 (5 bases). The CDR3 runs 16 residues. Per germline, CDR1 LNHDA and CDR2 SQIVND (reference sequence). V dropped 6 bases and J dropped 1 base, with 16 bases sitting between them. CDR3 nucleotides: TGTGCCAGTAGGGTCGTGCCCCACAGGAGCAATCAGCCCCAGCATTTT. Protein: CASRVVPHRSNQPQHF. Full variable domain (remainder filled in from reference TRBV19 and TRBJ1-5): DGGITQSPKYLFRKEGQNVTLSCEQNLNHDAMYWYRQDPGQGLRLIYYSQIVNDFQKGDIAEGYSVSREKKESFPLTVTSAQKNPTAFYLCASRVVPHRSNQPQHFGDGTRLSIL.

The genes are TRBV7-9 and TRBJ1-2; no clear D gene. The germline CDR1 and CDR2 sequences are SEHNR and FQNEAQ (reference sequence). CDR3 length: 13 residues. Trimming shortened V by 3 bases and J by 4 bases, and 9 bases separated the two germline ends. CDR3 coding DNA: TGTGCCAGCAGCTTGTGTCTCACCTATGGCTACACCTTC. Residues: CASSLCLTYGYTF.

The rearrangement links TRBV7-3 to TRBJ2-2; 10 nucleotides match TRBD1. Germline CDR1 is SGHTA and CDR2 is FQGTGA. V was pared by 5 bases and J by 4 bases, with 7 bases of the junction left unmatched. This CDR3 has 16 amino acids. The CDR3 protein is CASSPTGGASTGELFF. CDR3 in DNA: TGTGCCAGCAGCCCGACAGGGGGCGCTTCCACCGGGGAGCTGTTTTTT.

The genes are TRBV5-1 and TRBJ1-4; D uncertain. Germline lookup yields CDR1 SGHRS and CDR2 YFSETQ. The CDR3 runs 14 residues. Trimming cost V 5 bases and J 4 bases, with 12 bases left between them. CDR3 sequence reads: CASRSGGNNEKLFF. DNA for the CDR3: TGCGCCAGCAGGTCAGGCGGAAATAATGAAAAACTGTTTTTT.

V gene TRBV7-9 combines with J gene TRBJ1-2; no reliable D call. The length of the CDR3 is 12 residues. Germline V CDR1 and CDR2: SEHNR, FQNEAQ (reference sequence). V was shortened by 7 bases and J by 4 bases, with 10 bases between the two germline ends. CDR3 residues: CASMGGLYGYTF. The CDR3 DNA follows: TGTGCCAGCATGGGAGGGCTCTATGGCTACACCTTC.

The genes are TRBV7-3 and TRBJ2-3; D is unclear. Between the trimmed V and J ends, which lost 3 bases and 2 bases, there was a span of 9 bases. Germline V gene lookup returns CDR1 SGHTA and CDR2 FQGTGA. This CDR3 has 14 residues. The CDR3 DNA is TGTGCCAGCAGCTTGTCTCAAACCACAGATACGCAGTATTTT. Its translation is CASSLSQTTDTQYF.

This chain joins TRBV19 and TRBJ1-1, with a tentative D call TRBD1 (6 bases). Germline V gene lookup returns CDR1 LNHDA and CDR2 SQIVND (reference sequence). The ends were cut back, 7 bases at V and 8 bases at J, with 17 bases in the middle. The length of the CDR3 is 13 residues. For the CDR3, the DNA is TGTGCCAGTACTCTACAGGGACTCGGGGAAGCTTTCTTT. Protein sequence: CASTLQGLGEAFF.

This chain uses TRBV7-2 with TRBJ1-1, with TRBD1 as a possible D gene (6 bases). The CDR3 consists of 14 residues. Per the germline V gene, CDR1 is SGHTA and CDR2 is FQGNSA. Trimming shortened V by 4 bases and J by 6 bases, and 15 bases separated the two germline ends. The CDR3: CASSSYRVGAEAFF. As DNA, the CDR3 is TGTGCCAGCAGCTCCTACAGGGTTGGGGCTGAAGCTTTCTTT.

J is TRBJ2-4 and V is TRBV4-3, with D perhaps matching TRBD2 (5 bases). In germline, CDR1 is LGHNA, CDR2 YSLEER. V was trimmed by 0 bases and J by 5 bases, leaving 11 bases between them. This CDR3 has 15 residues. This CDR3 reads CASSQDSGSQNIQYF. In nucleotides, the CDR3 is TGCGCCAGCAGCCAAGACAGCGGCAGCCAAAACATTCAGTACTTC.

The V and J genes are TRBV6-5 and TRBJ1-5; D call uncertain. The CDR3 runs 12 residues. V lost 4 bases, J lost 4 bases, and 5 bases lay in between. Germline V gene sequence: CDR1 MNHEY, CDR2 SVGAGI. CDR3 coding DNA: TGTGCCAGCAGTTCCTTAAATCAGCCCCAGCATTTT. It specifies CASSSLNQPQHF.

The V gene is TRBV7-9, the J gene TRBJ2-3; the match to TRBD1 covers 7 bases. The trim removed 5 bases at V and 3 bases at J, leaving 8 bases unmatched. Per germline, CDR1 SEHNR and CDR2 FQNEAQ (reference sequence). This CDR3 is 15 amino acids long. Here the CDR3 reads CASSLLTGWTDTQYF. In DNA form, the CDR3 reads TGTGCCAGCAGCCTCCTGACAGGGTGGACAGATACGCAGTATTTT.

The rearrangement links TRBV11-2 to TRBJ2-1; 9 bases align to TRBD2. The CDR3 consists of 15 residues. Trimming removed 1 base from V and 3 bases from J; junction bases left unmatched: 1. Germline V gene data show CDR1 as SGHAT and CDR2 as FQNNGV. The CDR3 spells CASSLVSGSYNEQFF. DNA for the CDR3: TGTGCCAGCAGCTTAGTTAGCGGGAGCTACAATGAGCAGTTCTTC.

This clone has just a few counts. The chain uses TRBV30 and TRBJ1-2, with D possibly matching TRBD1 (5 bases). Germline CDR1 GTSNPN, CDR2 SVGIG (reference sequence). The CDR3 runs to 13 residues. V was pared by 4 bases and J by 4 bases, with 13 bases between. The CDR3 loop reads CAWILLDSYGYTF. The CDR3, as DNA: TGTGCCTGGATTCTACTAGACAGCTATGGCTACACCTTC.